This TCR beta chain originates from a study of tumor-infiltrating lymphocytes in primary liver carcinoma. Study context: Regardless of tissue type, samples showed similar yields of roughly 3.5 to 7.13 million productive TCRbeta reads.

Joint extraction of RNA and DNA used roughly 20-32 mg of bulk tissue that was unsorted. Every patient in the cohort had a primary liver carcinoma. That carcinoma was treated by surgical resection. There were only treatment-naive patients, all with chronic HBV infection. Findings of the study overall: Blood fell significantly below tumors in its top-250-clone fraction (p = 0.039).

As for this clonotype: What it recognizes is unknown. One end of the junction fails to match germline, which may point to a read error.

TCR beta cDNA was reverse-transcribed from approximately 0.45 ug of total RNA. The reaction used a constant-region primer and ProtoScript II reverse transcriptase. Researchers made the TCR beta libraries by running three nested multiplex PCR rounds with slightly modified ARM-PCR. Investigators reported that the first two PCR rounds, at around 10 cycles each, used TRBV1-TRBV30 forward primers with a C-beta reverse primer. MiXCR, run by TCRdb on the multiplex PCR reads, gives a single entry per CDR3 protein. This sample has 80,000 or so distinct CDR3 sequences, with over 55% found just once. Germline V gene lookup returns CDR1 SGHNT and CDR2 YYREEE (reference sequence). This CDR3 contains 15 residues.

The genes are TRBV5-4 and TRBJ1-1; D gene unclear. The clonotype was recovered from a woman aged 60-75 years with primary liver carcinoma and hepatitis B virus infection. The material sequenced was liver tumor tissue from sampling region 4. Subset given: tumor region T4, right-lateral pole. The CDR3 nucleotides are TGTGTCAGCAGCTTGTATCAGAGGAGGAACATTGAAGCTTTCTTT. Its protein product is CVSSLYQRRNIEAFF.